This TCR beta chain emerged from a study of cytomegalovirus exposure and HLA in healthy donors. 13 Jbeta primers and 60 Vbeta primers were used for the PCR. The assay was immunoSEQ multiplex PCR, and TCRdb's table has in-frame clones only and misses some. The sample yields 150,000 to 200,000 clones, 82% seen once. From germline, CDR1 is LNHNV and CDR2 YYDKDF (reference sequence). The CDR3 contains 13 residues. The J segment lost 9 bases and the V segment lost 4 bases, leaving 8 bases of the junction unmatched. The clonotype originates from a woman in her 50s in good health and CMV-seronegative. Sequencing input: PBMCs. The V gene is TRBV15, the J gene TRBJ1-1, with 7 bases matching TRBD1. The CDR3 nucleotides are TGTGCCACCAGCAAAGGGACAGCCCCAAAAGCTTTCTTT. It codes for CATSKGTAPKAFF.